The present T cell receptor (beta chain) was sequenced within a study of T cells in Graves' hyperthyroidism and ophthalmopathy. Study-wide results and limits: In the blood, most expanded thyroid clonotypes above 0.001 appeared as well.

Patients between 18 and 65 years old had hyperthyroidism, newly diagnosed and lasting under 2 months. Fresh peripheral blood, 10 ml, was the source of the PBMCs. The source material, RNA transcripts, was used to amplify TCR beta CDR3 regions. When the TCR CDR3 underwent first-round RT-PCR, the HTBI primer set was used. TCRdb itself ran the multiplex PCR reads through MiXCR, one entry per CDR3 protein. The table shows over 150,000 distinct CDR3 sequences, with about a sixth occurring only once. Many counts were recorded for this clonotype. The target antigen is unknown. The origin of this receptor is a woman in her forties or fifties with Graves' hyperthyroidism. The source material was blood.

CDR3 sequence (DNA): TGTGCCAGCAGTCACAGGGGGCAGGATTCACCCCTCCACTTT. It is translated as CASSHRGQDSPLHF. The chain employs TRBV27 and TRBJ1-6; 9 bases align to TRBD1. The junction had 4 bases not matched to a gene; V was cut back by 5 bases and J by 8 bases. CDR3 size: 14 residues. Looked up from germline, CDR1 is MNHEY and CDR2 is SMNVEV (reference sequence).